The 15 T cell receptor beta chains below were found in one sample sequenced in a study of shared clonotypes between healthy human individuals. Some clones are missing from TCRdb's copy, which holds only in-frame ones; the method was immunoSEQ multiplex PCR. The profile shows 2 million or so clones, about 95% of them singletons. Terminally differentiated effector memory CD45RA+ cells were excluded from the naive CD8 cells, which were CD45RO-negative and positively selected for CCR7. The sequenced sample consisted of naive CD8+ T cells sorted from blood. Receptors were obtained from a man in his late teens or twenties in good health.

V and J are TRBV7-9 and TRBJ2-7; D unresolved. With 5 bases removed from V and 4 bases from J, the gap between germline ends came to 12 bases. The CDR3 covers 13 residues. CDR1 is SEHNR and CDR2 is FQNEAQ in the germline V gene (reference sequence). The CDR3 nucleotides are TGTGCCAGCAGCGCCCAGGAGCGATACGAGCAGTACTTC. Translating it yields CASSAQERYEQYF.

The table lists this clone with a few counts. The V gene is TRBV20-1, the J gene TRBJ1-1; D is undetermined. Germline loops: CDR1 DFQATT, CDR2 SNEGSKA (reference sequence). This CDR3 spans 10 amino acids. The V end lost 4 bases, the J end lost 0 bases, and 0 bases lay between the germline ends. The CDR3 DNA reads TGCAGTGCTATGAACACTGAAGCTTTCTTT. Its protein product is CSAMNTEAFF.

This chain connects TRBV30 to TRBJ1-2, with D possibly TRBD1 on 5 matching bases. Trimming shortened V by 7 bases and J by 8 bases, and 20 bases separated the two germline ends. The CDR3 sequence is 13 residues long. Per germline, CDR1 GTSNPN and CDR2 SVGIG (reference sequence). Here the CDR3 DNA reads TGTGCCTCAGTTGAGGACACCCCCCGCGGCTACACCTTC. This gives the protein CASVEDTPRGYTF.

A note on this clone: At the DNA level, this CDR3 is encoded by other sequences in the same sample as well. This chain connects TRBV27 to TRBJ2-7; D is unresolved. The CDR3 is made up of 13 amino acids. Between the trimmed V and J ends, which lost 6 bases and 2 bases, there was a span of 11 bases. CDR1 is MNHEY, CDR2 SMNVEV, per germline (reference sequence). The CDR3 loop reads CASSTGPTYEQYF. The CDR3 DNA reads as TGTGCCAGCAGCACCGGACCCACCTACGAGCAGTACTTC.

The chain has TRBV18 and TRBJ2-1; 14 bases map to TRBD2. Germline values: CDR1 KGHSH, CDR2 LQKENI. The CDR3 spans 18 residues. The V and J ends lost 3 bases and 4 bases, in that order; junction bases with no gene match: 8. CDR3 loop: CASSPNGTSGRLYNEQFF. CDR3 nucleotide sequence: TGTGCCAGCTCACCCAACGGGACTAGCGGGAGATTGTACAATGAGCAGTTCTTC. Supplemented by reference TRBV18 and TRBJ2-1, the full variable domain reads NAGVMQNPRHLVRRRGQEARLRCSPMKGHSHVYWYRQLPEEGLKFMVYLQKENIIDESGMPKERFSAEFPKEGPSILRIQQVVRGDSAAYFCASSPNGTSGRLYNEQFFGPGTRLTVL.

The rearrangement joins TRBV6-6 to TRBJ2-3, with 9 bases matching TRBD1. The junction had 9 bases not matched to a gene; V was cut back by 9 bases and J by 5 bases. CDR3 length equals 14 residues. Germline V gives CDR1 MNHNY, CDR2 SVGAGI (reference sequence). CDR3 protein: CASEDRGPLDTQYF. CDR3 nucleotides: TGTGCCAGTGAGGACAGGGGACCCCTAGATACGCAGTATTTT.

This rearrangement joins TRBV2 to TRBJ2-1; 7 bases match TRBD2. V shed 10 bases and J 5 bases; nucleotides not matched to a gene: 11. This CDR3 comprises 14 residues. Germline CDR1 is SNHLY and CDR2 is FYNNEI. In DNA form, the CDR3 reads TGTGCCACCTTCCTGGCGGGAGCTAACAATGAGCAGTTCTTC. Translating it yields CATFLAGANNEQFF.

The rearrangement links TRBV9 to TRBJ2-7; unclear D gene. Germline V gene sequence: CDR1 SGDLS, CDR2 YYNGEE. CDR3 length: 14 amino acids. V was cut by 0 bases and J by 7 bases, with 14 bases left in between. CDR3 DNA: TGTGCCAGCAGCGTAGACCGCTCGCTTGGGGAGCAGTACTTC. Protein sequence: CASSVDRSLGEQYF.

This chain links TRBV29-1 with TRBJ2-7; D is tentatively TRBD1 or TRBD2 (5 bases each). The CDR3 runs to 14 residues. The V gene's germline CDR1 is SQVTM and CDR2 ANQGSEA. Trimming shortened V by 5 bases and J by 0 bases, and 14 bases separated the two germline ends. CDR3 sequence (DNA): TGCAGCGTTCAAGGGGTAGGGAGCTCCTACGAGCAGTACTTC. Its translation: CSVQGVGSSYEQYF.

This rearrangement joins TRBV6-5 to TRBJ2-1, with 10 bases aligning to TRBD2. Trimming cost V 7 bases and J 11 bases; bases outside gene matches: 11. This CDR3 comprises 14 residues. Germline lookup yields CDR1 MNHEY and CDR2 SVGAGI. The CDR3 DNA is TGTGCCAGCACCCTAAATATAGCGGGAGGCCAGCAGTTCTTC. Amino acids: CASTLNIAGGQQFF.

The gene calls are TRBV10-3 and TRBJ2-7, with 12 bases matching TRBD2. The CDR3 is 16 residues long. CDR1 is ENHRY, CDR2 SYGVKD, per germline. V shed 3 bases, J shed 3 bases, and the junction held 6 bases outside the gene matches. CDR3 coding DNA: TGTGCCATCAGTGACCTAGCGGGAGGGGCTTTCTACGAGCAGTACTTC. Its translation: CAISDLAGGAFYEQYF.

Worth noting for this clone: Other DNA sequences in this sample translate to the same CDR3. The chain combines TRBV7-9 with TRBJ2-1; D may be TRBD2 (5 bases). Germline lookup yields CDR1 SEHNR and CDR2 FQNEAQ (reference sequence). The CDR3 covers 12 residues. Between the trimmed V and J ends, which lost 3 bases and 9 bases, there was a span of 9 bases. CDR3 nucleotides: TGTGCCAGCAGCTTTGGAGGTGGTGAGCAGTTCTTC. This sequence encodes CASSFGGGEQFF. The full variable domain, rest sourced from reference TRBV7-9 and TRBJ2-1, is DTGVSQNPRHKITKRGQNVTFRCDPISEHNRLYWYRQTLGQGPEFLTYFQNEAQLEKSRLLSDRFSAERPKGSFSTLEIQRTEQGDSAMYLCASSFGGGEQFFGPGTRLTVL.

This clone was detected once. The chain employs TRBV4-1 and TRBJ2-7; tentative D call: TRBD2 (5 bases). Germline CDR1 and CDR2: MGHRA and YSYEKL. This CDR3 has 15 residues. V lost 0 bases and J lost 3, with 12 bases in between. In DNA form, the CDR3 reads TGCGCCAGCAGCCAAGAGAGCGCGGGCAGCTACGAGCAGTACTTC. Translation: CASSQESAGSYEQYF.

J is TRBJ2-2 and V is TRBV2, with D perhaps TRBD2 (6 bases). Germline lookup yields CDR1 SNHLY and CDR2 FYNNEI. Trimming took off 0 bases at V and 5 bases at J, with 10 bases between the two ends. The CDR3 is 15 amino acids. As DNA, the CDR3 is TGTGCCAGCAGTGAAGCGGGTGCGGGAACCGGGGAGCTGTTTTTT. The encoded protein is CASSEAGAGTGELFF. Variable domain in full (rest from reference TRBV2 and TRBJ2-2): EPEVTQTPSHQVTQMGQEVILRCVPISNHLYFYWYRQILGQKVEFLVSFYNNEISEKSEIFDDQFSVERPDGSNFTLKIRSTKLEDSAMYFCASSEAGAGTGELFFGEGSRLTVL.

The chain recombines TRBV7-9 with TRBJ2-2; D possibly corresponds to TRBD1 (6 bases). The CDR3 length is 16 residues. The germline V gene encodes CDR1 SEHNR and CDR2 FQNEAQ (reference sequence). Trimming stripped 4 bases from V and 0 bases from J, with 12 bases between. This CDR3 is CASSSVAGANTGELFF. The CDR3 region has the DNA TGTGCCAGCAGCTCCGTCGCAGGGGCGAACACCGGGGAGCTGTTTTTT. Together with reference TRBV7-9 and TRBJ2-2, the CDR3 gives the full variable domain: DTGVSQNPRHKITKRGQNVTFRCDPISEHNRLYWYRQTLGQGPEFLTYFQNEAQLEKSRLLSDRFSAERPKGSFSTLEIQRTEQGDSAMYLCASSSVAGANTGELFFGEGSRLTVL.